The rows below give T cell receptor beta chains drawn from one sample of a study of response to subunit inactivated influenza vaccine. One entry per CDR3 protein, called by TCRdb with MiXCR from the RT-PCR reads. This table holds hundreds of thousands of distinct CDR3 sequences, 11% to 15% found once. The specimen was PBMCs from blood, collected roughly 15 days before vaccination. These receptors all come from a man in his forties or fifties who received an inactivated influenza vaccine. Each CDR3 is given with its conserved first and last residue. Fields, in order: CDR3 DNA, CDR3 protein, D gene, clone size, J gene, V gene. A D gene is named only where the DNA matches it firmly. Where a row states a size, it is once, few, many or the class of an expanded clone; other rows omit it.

CDR3nt: TGCAGTGCTAGAGATTTAACGGACCGGGGCTCTGGGGCCAACGTCCTGACTTTC
CDR3aa: CSARDLTDRGSGANVLTF
d_gene: -
abundance: -
j_gene: TRBJ2-6
v_gene: TRBV20-1

CDR3nt: TGTGCCAGCAGCTTAGTTCCCGGACAGTACCAAGAGACCCAGTACTTC
CDR3aa: CASSLVPGQYQETQYF
d_gene: -
abundance: -
j_gene: TRBJ2-5
v_gene: TRBV7-7

CDR3nt: TGTGCCAGCAGTTTATACGAGGGGGCGGGAACCGGGGAGCTGTTTTTT
CDR3aa: CASSLYEGAGTGELFF
d_gene: -
abundance: -
j_gene: TRBJ2-2
v_gene: TRBV27

CDR3nt: TGTGCCAGCAGCTTTTACGGGGGGGAAGCAGATACGCAGTATTTT
CDR3aa: CASSFYGGEADTQYF
d_gene: TRBD2
abundance: few
j_gene: TRBJ2-3
v_gene: TRBV7-9

CDR3nt: TGTGCCAGCAGCTCTGACCCAGTGGGGCAGTACTTC
CDR3aa: CASSSDPVGQYF
d_gene: -
abundance: few
j_gene: TRBJ2-7
v_gene: TRBV5-6

CDR3nt: TGTGCCAGCAGCTTAGCCAGGGGTGGGGCCAACGTCCTGACTTTC
CDR3aa: CASSLARGGANVLTF
d_gene: -
abundance: few
j_gene: TRBJ2-6
v_gene: TRBV7-2

CDR3nt: TGTTCCAGCAGTTACGGCCGGTGGGAGACCCAGTACTTC
CDR3aa: CSSSYGRWETQYF
d_gene: -
abundance: -
j_gene: TRBJ2-5
v_gene: TRBV6-5

CDR3nt: TGTGCCAGCAGTGGCCTGCGGGCAGTAAATCGCGAGCAGTTCTTC
CDR3aa: CASSGLRAVNREQFF
d_gene: -
abundance: -
j_gene: TRBJ2-1
v_gene: TRBV2

CDR3nt: TGTGCCAGCAGTTACTCGAATAGTAATGAAGCTTTCTTT
CDR3aa: CASSYSNSNEAFF
d_gene: -
abundance: few
j_gene: TRBJ1-1
v_gene: TRBV6-5

CDR3nt: TGCGCCAGCAGCGCAGGGACGGAGAACTATGGCTACACCTTC
CDR3aa: CASSAGTENYGYTF
d_gene: -
abundance: many
j_gene: TRBJ1-2
v_gene: TRBV5-1

CDR3nt: TGCAGCCTATGGGACAGGATCACAGATACGCAGTATTTT
CDR3aa: CSLWDRITDTQYF
d_gene: TRBD1
abundance: few
j_gene: TRBJ2-3
v_gene: TRBV29-1

CDR3nt: TGTGCCAGCGAACGACAAGATCAGCCCCAGCATTTT
CDR3aa: CASERQDQPQHF
d_gene: -
abundance: many
j_gene: TRBJ1-5
v_gene: TRBV6-6

CDR3nt: TGTGCCAGCAGTCCGCGAGACGTGTACTTGGAGACCCAGTACTTC
CDR3aa: CASSPRDVYLETQYF
d_gene: -
abundance: -
j_gene: TRBJ2-5
v_gene: TRBV28

CDR3nt: TGCGCCAGCAGCCATTTCCTAGCGGGGACCGCGAACACCGGGGAGCTGTTTTTT
CDR3aa: CASSHFLAGTANTGELFF
d_gene: TRBD2
abundance: few
j_gene: TRBJ2-2
v_gene: TRBV4-1

CDR3nt: TGCAGTGCTAGGACACGGCAGGGACAAGAGACCCAGTACTTC
CDR3aa: CSARTRQGQETQYF
d_gene: -
abundance: -
j_gene: TRBJ2-5
v_gene: TRBV20-1

CDR3nt: TGTGCCTGGAGCTTCGGAGGCAGGGTTGGTCAGCCCCAGCATTTT
CDR3aa: CAWSFGGRVGQPQHF
d_gene: -
abundance: few
j_gene: TRBJ1-5
v_gene: TRBV30

CDR3nt: TGTGCCACCGGGGACTCCTACAATGAGCAGTTCTTC
CDR3aa: CATGDSYNEQFF
d_gene: -
abundance: -
j_gene: TRBJ2-1
v_gene: TRBV24-1

CDR3nt: TGTGCCAGCAGCCCCCGTGGGGGGTTCCTCTCCTACAATGAGCAGTTCTTC
CDR3aa: CASSPRGGFLSYNEQFF
d_gene: -
abundance: few
j_gene: TRBJ2-1
v_gene: TRBV11-2

CDR3nt: TGTGCCAGCAGTGACCCGTGGGCGCAAGACACCGGGGAGCTGTTTTTT
CDR3aa: CASSDPWAQDTGELFF
d_gene: -
abundance: few
j_gene: TRBJ2-2
v_gene: TRBV6-2/TRBV6-3

CDR3nt: TGCGCCAGCAGAATTGGACAGGGAATAGGGAACACTGAAGCTTTCTTT
CDR3aa: CASRIGQGIGNTEAFF
d_gene: TRBD1
abundance: few
j_gene: TRBJ1-1
v_gene: TRBV5-1

CDR3nt: TGTGCCAGCAGCCAAGAGACTGGGACTAGCGGCGGCTTCGAGCAGTACTTC
CDR3aa: CASSQETGTSGGFEQYF
d_gene: TRBD2
abundance: -
j_gene: TRBJ2-7
v_gene: TRBV4-2

CDR3nt: TGTGCCAGCCAGGGATCTCAGAGCTCCTACGAGCAGTACTTC
CDR3aa: CASQGSQSSYEQYF
d_gene: -
abundance: few
j_gene: TRBJ2-7
v_gene: TRBV27

CDR3nt: TGCAGTGCTAGAGCCCGGGGCAACACCGGGGAGCTGTTTTTT
CDR3aa: CSARARGNTGELFF
d_gene: -
abundance: -
j_gene: TRBJ2-2
v_gene: TRBV20-1

CDR3nt: TGTGCCACCAGCAGAGTATTCCCCAGGGGAACCGGGGAGCTGTTTTTT
CDR3aa: CATSRVFPRGTGELFF
d_gene: -
abundance: -
j_gene: TRBJ2-2
v_gene: TRBV15

CDR3nt: TGTGCCAGCAGCTTAGCTTTTGGGCTAGCGGGGACCTACGAGCAGTACTTC
CDR3aa: CASSLAFGLAGTYEQYF
d_gene: TRBD2
abundance: -
j_gene: TRBJ2-7
v_gene: TRBV7-6

CDR3nt: TGTGCCAGTAGTGAAAGGGGTTTGGACATTCAGTACTTC
CDR3aa: CASSERGLDIQYF
d_gene: -
abundance: many
j_gene: TRBJ2-4
v_gene: TRBV19

CDR3nt: TGTGCCAGCAGCCGAGATTGGGACAGGCGGGAGACCCAGTACTTC
CDR3aa: CASSRDWDRRETQYF
d_gene: TRBD1
abundance: few
j_gene: TRBJ2-5
v_gene: TRBV3-1

CDR3nt: TGTGCCAGCAGTTTATCTCGCCGCCCCGGGGAGCTGTTTTTT
CDR3aa: CASSLSRRPGELFF
d_gene: -
abundance: -
j_gene: TRBJ2-2
v_gene: TRBV7-2

CDR3nt: TGTGCCATCGCAACTAGCGAGCCCTACGAGCAGTACTTC
CDR3aa: CAIATSEPYEQYF
d_gene: TRBD2
abundance: -
j_gene: TRBJ2-7
v_gene: TRBV10-3

CDR3nt: TGTGCCAGCAGTTCCGCCTTTCCCTCGGGACAGAGAGACAATGAGCAGTTCTTC
CDR3aa: CASSSAFPSGQRDNEQFF
d_gene: TRBD1
abundance: -
j_gene: TRBJ2-1
v_gene: TRBV2

CDR3nt: TGTGCCAGCTCACCACCGATAACGGTTAACAGGGCGAATGAGCAGTTCTTC
CDR3aa: CASSPPITVNRANEQFF
d_gene: -
abundance: -
j_gene: TRBJ2-1
v_gene: TRBV18

CDR3nt: TGTGCCTGGAGTGTAGGGCAGGGTAGGAATGAGCAGTTCTTC
CDR3aa: CAWSVGQGRNEQFF
d_gene: -
abundance: -
j_gene: TRBJ2-1
v_gene: TRBV30

CDR3nt: TGTGCCAGCAGCTTGGTAGTCGTAGGGGCTGGAGATACGCAGTATTTT
CDR3aa: CASSLVVVGAGDTQYF
d_gene: -
abundance: -
j_gene: TRBJ2-3
v_gene: TRBV5-4

CDR3nt: TGCAGTGCGATTCCTCGGGTTCGCACAGATACGCAGTATTTT
CDR3aa: CSAIPRVRTDTQYF
d_gene: -
abundance: -
j_gene: TRBJ2-3
v_gene: TRBV20-1

CDR3nt: TGTGCCAGCAGTTTTCGGGGATACAATGAGCAGTTCTTC
CDR3aa: CASSFRGYNEQFF
d_gene: -
abundance: once
j_gene: TRBJ2-1
v_gene: TRBV12-3/TRBV12-4

CDR3nt: TGTGCCAGCAGCGCCGAGCGGGGGGGCTACAATGAGCAGTTCTTC
CDR3aa: CASSAERGGYNEQFF
d_gene: TRBD2
abundance: few
j_gene: TRBJ2-1
v_gene: TRBV7-8

CDR3nt: TGTGCCAGCTCAGGGATGAACACTGAAGCTTTCTTT
CDR3aa: CASSGMNTEAFF
d_gene: -
abundance: -
j_gene: TRBJ1-1
v_gene: TRBV18

CDR3nt: TGTGCCAGCAGCTGGGACAGGGCAGAGACCCAGTACTTC
CDR3aa: CASSWDRAETQYF
d_gene: TRBD1
abundance: -
j_gene: TRBJ2-5
v_gene: TRBV7-9

CDR3nt: TGCGCCAGCAGCTCCTTTACGGGACAGGGGTTCTACGAGCAGTACTTC
CDR3aa: CASSSFTGQGFYEQYF
d_gene: TRBD1
abundance: -
j_gene: TRBJ2-7
v_gene: TRBV5-1

CDR3nt: TGCAGTGTCCGCCAGGGGGGGGCGGGCGCAGATACGCAGTATTTT
CDR3aa: CSVRQGGAGADTQYF
d_gene: -
abundance: few
j_gene: TRBJ2-3
v_gene: TRBV20-1

CDR3nt: TGTGCCAGCAGTCAGGCACAGGCGTATAGCAATCAGCCCCAGCATTTT
CDR3aa: CASSQAQAYSNQPQHF
d_gene: -
abundance: -
j_gene: TRBJ1-5
v_gene: TRBV6-2/TRBV6-3

CDR3nt: TGCAGTGCGAAGACTAGCGGGGGCCTGTACAATGAGCAGTTCTTC
CDR3aa: CSAKTSGGLYNEQFF
d_gene: TRBD2
abundance: -
j_gene: TRBJ2-1
v_gene: TRBV20-1

CDR3nt: TGCAGTGCTATCTCCGGGACAGGTTACGAGCAGTACTTC
CDR3aa: CSAISGTGYEQYF
d_gene: TRBD1
abundance: -
j_gene: TRBJ2-7
v_gene: TRBV20-1

CDR3nt: TGTGCCAGCAGCCCGACAGGGGGCCTTAGAACAGATACGCAGTATTTT
CDR3aa: CASSPTGGLRTDTQYF
d_gene: TRBD1
abundance: few
j_gene: TRBJ2-3
v_gene: TRBV5-6

CDR3nt: TGTGCCAGCAGTTCGTCCAGGGGAGGCCGAGGCCCCAATTCACCCCTCCACTTT
CDR3aa: CASSSSRGGRGPNSPLHF
d_gene: -
abundance: -
j_gene: TRBJ1-6
v_gene: TRBV27

CDR3nt: TGTGCCAGCAGCCCAACGCGCCGGGCCCTATCCTACGAGCAGTACTTC
CDR3aa: CASSPTRRALSYEQYF
d_gene: -
abundance: few
j_gene: TRBJ2-7
v_gene: TRBV11-2

CDR3nt: TGTGCCAGCAGGGGACTAGCGTGGACATACTTTGAGCAGTTCTTC
CDR3aa: CASRGLAWTYFEQFF
d_gene: TRBD2
abundance: -
j_gene: TRBJ2-1
v_gene: TRBV5-6

CDR3nt: TGCGCCAGTAGCAGGGGGCTTGAGTCACCCCTCCACTTT
CDR3aa: CASSRGLESPLHF
d_gene: TRBD1
abundance: few
j_gene: TRBJ1-6
v_gene: TRBV5-1

CDR3nt: TGCGCCAGCAGCGGCAGTGTCATCTCTGGGGCCAACGTCCTGACTTTC
CDR3aa: CASSGSVISGANVLTF
d_gene: -
abundance: few
j_gene: TRBJ2-6
v_gene: TRBV5-1

CDR3nt: TGTGCCAGCAGTTCCCCCCGGGGGGACTATGGCTACACCTTC
CDR3aa: CASSSPRGDYGYTF
d_gene: -
abundance: many
j_gene: TRBJ1-2
v_gene: TRBV12-3/TRBV12-4

CDR3nt: TGTGCCTGGAGCCCCCTGTACACCCAGGGAAGAGAAAAACTGTTTTTT
CDR3aa: CAWSPLYTQGREKLFF
d_gene: -
abundance: -
j_gene: TRBJ1-4
v_gene: TRBV30

CDR3nt: TGCGCCAGCAGCCAAGATATGGCCTACAATGAGCAGTTCTTC
CDR3aa: CASSQDMAYNEQFF
d_gene: -
abundance: few
j_gene: TRBJ2-1
v_gene: TRBV4-3

CDR3nt: TGTGCCAGCAGTTTGGTGGGGACAAGGGCCGACAATGAGCAGTTCTTC
CDR3aa: CASSLVGTRADNEQFF
d_gene: -
abundance: few
j_gene: TRBJ2-1
v_gene: TRBV28

CDR3nt: TGTGCCAGTATCCTCGACAGGAACACTGAAGCTTTCTTT
CDR3aa: CASILDRNTEAFF
d_gene: -
abundance: -
j_gene: TRBJ1-1
v_gene: TRBV19

CDR3nt: TGCAGTGCCAAGGGAGGGACGAGCCGAAACACTGAAGCTTTCTTT
CDR3aa: CSAKGGTSRNTEAFF
d_gene: -
abundance: few
j_gene: TRBJ1-1
v_gene: TRBV20-1